This TCR beta chain comes out of a study of cytomegalovirus exposure and HLA in healthy donors. Study-wide background: Early released data comprised around 79 million unique TCRs from HLA-typed donors.

This CDR3 is 16 amino acids long. Germline V lookup: CDR1 MNHEY, CDR2 SMNVEV (reference sequence). Trimming removed 5 bases at V and 3 bases at J, with 20 bases between. Primers for the PCR totalled 60 Vbeta and 13 Jbeta. Libraries were prepared by immunoSEQ multiplex PCR; TCRdb keeps only in-frame clonotypes and omits some of them. The data contain about 180,000 clones, approximately 72% of them singletons. Despite likely unrecorded immune exposures, the donors were nominally healthy at the time of sampling. The chain recombines TRBV27 with TRBJ2-7; D not resolved. This receptor was identified in a female donor in good health and CMV-seronegative. Sequenced input: PBMCs. This chain's CDR3 is CASSTPTARRLYEQYF. CDR3 nucleotide sequence: TGTGCCAGCAGTACCCCCACAGCCAGGCGCCTCTACGAGCAGTACTTC.